This T cell receptor (beta chain) was sequenced for a study of T cell changes during pregnancy in multiple sclerosis. Clones were read by immunoSEQ multiplex PCR, and TCRdb kept only the in-frame ones, dropping some. The sample includes about 130,000 clones, roughly 97% of them seen just once. In the case of this clone: Mismatch with germline at one junction end may stem from a read error.

This specimen consisted of peripheral blood, obtained after pregnancy. This sequence originates from a female donor with multiple sclerosis, enrolled in a pregnancy study.

The CDR3 sequence: CASSPHAGYEQYF. CDR3 bases: TGTGCTAGCAGCCCCCATGCAGGGTACGAGCAGTACTTC. The rearrangement joins TRBV7-7 to TRBJ2-7; weak D call: TRBD1 (5 bases). Germline V gene data show CDR1 as SSHAT and CDR2 as FNYEAQ (reference sequence). The CDR3 spans 13 residues.